The rows below give T cell receptor beta chains drawn from one sample of a study of cytomegalovirus exposure and HLA in healthy donors. Some clones are missing from TCRdb's copy, which holds only in-frame ones; the method was immunoSEQ multiplex PCR. The sample contains fewer than 200,000 clones, around 80% of which appear only once. The sequenced sample was PBMCs. The receptors originated from a woman aged 50 to 65 in good health and CMV-seropositive. CDR3s include the opening cysteine and the closing phenylalanine or tryptophan. D genes are given only for firm matches. Some rows mark clone size as missing; the rest say once, few, many or name a class of expanded clone.

14	TRBJ2-5	TRBV7-2	.	.	TGTGCCAGCAGCTTAGGGCATTCTTCGGAGACCCAGTACTTC	CASSLGHSSETQYF
16	TRBJ2-5	TRBV7-3	.	.	TGTGCCAGCAGCTTAACGGGCTTGGGGCAGCAAGAGACCCAGTACTTC	CASSLTGLGQQETQYF
16	TRBJ1-4	TRBV28	few	TRBD1	TGTGCCAGCAGTTTAGGGGACCCACAGGGGTGGGAAAAACTGTTTTTT	CASSLGDPQGWEKLFF
17	TRBJ2-6	TRBV11-2	.	TRBD2	TGTGCCAGCAAGGTTCGGCGGGGGGCAGTGGGGGCCAACGTCCTGACTTTC	CASKVRRGAVGANVLTF
16	TRBJ1-2	TRBV5-6	few	.	TGTGCCAGCATCCGGTCCTGGGAGCCTACAAACTATGGCTACACCTTC	CASIRSWEPTNYGYTF
14	TRBJ2-1	TRBV9	.	.	TGTGCCAGCAGCCTCCTACTGGAGAACAATGAGCAGTTCTTC	CASSLLLENNEQFF
16	TRBJ2-5	TRBV19	.	.	TGTGCCAGTAGTATTCGACTGGTTGGCGGCCAAGAGACCCAGTACTTC	CASSIRLVGGQETQYF
13	TRBJ1-4	TRBV15	.	.	TGTGCCACCAGTTACGGGGGGAATGAAAAACTGTTTTTT	CATSYGGNEKLFF
13	TRBJ2-5	TRBV4-3	.	.	TGCGCCAGCAGCCAAAGCCCCTCCGAGACCCAGTACTTC	CASSQSPSETQYF
16	TRBJ2-1	TRBV11-2	.	.	TGTGCCAGCAGCCCCAACCCACAGAGCTCCTACAATGAGCAGTTCTTC	CASSPNPQSSYNEQFF